This T cell receptor (beta chain) came from a study of cytomegalovirus exposure and HLA in healthy donors. The table came from immunoSEQ multiplex PCR; TCRdb's copy has only in-frame clones and leaves some out. The repertoire holds roughly 220,000 clones, with 90% to 95% as singletons. Worth noting for this clone: Its antigen is not identified.

V shed 3 bases, J shed 3 bases, and the junction held 4 bases outside the gene matches. The germline V gene has CDR1 MDHEN and CDR2 SYDVKM. This CDR3 comprises 15 residues. Separation from the roughly 700-subject first cohort characterized the roughly 120-subject validation cohort, to which the donors belonged. Points from the study as a whole: Whilst most TCR sequences proved rare, a subset of public TCRs occurred across many donors. There were fewer than 200 TCR beta chains listed as cytomegalovirus-associated. Within the 120 or so validation repertoires, first-cohort TCR clusters tended to co-occur, according to a later analysis.

The TCR sequence derives from a woman aged 18 to 35 in good health and CMV-seronegative. The chain couples TRBV28 to TRBJ2-3; 9 nucleotides agree with TRBD2. Material: PBMCs. The CDR3 coding sequence is TGTGCCAGCAGTTTTAGCGGGAGCTCAACAGATACGCAGTATTTT. Amino acid sequence: CASSFSGSSTDTQYF.